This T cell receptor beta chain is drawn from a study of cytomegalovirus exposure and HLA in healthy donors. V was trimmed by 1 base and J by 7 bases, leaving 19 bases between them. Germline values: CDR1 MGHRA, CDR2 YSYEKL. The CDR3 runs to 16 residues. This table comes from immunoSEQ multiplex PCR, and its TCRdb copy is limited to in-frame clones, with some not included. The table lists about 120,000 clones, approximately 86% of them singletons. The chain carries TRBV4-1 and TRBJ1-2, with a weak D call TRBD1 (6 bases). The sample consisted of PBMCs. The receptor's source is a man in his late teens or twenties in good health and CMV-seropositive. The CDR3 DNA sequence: TGCGCCAGCAGCCAAGTCGGCGGGGGGCTGGTTGGTGGCTACACCTTC. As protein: CASSQVGGGLVGGYTF.